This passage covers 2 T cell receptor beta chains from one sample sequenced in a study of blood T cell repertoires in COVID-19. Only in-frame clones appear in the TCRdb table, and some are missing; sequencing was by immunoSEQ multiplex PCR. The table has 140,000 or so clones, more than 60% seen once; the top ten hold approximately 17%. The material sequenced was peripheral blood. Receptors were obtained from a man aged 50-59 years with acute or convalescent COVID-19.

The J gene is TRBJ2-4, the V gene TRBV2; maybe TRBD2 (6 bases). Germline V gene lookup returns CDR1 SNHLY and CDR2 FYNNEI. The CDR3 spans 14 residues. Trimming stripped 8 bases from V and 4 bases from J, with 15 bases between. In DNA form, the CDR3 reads TGTGCCAGCTGGGGCACCCGGGGGAAAAACATTCAGTACTTC. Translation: CASWGTRGKNIQYF.

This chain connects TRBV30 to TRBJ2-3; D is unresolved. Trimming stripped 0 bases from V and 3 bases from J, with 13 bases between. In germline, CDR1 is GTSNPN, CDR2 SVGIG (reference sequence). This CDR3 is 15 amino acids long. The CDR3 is CAWSVPDSRTDTQYF. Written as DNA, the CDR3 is TGTGCCTGGAGTGTACCCGACTCACGAACAGATACGCAGTATTTT.